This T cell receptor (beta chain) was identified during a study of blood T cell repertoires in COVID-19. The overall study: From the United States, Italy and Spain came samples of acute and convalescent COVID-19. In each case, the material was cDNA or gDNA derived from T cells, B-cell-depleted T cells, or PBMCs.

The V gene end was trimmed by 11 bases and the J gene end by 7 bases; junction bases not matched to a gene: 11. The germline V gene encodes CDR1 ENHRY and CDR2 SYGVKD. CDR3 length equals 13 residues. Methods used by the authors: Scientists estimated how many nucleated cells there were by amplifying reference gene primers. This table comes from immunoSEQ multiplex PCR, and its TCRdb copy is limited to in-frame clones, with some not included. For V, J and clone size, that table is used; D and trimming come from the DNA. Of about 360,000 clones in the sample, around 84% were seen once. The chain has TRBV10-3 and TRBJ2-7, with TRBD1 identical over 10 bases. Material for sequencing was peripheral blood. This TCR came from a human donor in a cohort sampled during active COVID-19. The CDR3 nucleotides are TGTGCCTCATCCCCCAGGGACAGGGGAGAGCAGTACTTC. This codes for CASSPRDRGEQYF.